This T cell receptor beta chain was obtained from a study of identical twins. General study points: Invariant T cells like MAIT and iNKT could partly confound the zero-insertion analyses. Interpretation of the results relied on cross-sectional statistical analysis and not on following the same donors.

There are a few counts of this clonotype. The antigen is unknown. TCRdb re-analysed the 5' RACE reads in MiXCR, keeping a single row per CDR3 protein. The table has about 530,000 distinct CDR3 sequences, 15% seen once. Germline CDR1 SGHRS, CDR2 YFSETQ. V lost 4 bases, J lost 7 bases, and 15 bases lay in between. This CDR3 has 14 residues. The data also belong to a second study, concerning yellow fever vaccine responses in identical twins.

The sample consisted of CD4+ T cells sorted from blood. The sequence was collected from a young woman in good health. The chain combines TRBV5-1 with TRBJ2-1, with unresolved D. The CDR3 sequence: CASSPLATQNEQFF. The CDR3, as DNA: TGCGCCAGCAGCCCCCTTGCGACGCAGAATGAGCAGTTCTTC.